Presented here are 27 T cell receptor beta chains from one specimen sequenced in a study of T cell repertoires in aging, cancer and after chemotherapy. TRB rearrangements spanning V, D and J were amplified using mixed TRB-A/B primers. TCRdb reanalysed the multiplex PCR reads using MiXCR and keeps one entry per CDR3 protein. This sample carries around 5,000 distinct CDR3 sequences, about 25% of them seen once, and the ten largest clones take around 17%. The template was genomic DNA from peripheral blood, not RNA. Sequencing was performed on blood. The receptors come from a human donor in good health.

This clonotype was observed a few times. J is TRBJ2-5 and V is TRBV7-9; 8 bases match TRBD1. Germline V gene sequence: CDR1 SEHNR, CDR2 FQNEAQ (reference sequence). J lost 5 bases, V lost 5 bases, and 10 bases had no gene match. The CDR3 is 15 amino acids. The CDR3 spells CASSKDRARDETQYF. In DNA form, the CDR3 reads TGTGCCAGCAGCAAGGACAGGGCCCGTGACGAGACCCAGTACTTC. The full variable domain, its missing parts supplied by reference TRBV7-9 and TRBJ2-5, is DTGVSQNPRHKITKRGQNVTFRCDPISEHNRLYWYRQTLGQGPEFLTYFQNEAQLEKSRLLSDRFSAERPKGSFSTLEIQRTEQGDSAMYLCASSKDRARDETQYFGPGTRLLVL.

This sequence joins TRBV20-1 and TRBJ2-7; 9 bases are a match to TRBD2. Trimming took 6 bases from V and 2 from J; bases not matched to a gene: 8. Germline V gene data show CDR1 as DFQATT and CDR2 as SNEGSKA (reference sequence). This CDR3 contains 14 residues. DNA of the CDR3: TGCAGTGCGAGTAGGACTAGCGAGACCTACGAGCAGTACTTC. Translating gives CSASRTSETYEQYF.

This rearrangement joins TRBV6-2 or TRBV6-3 to TRBJ2-7; 11 bases are shared with TRBD2. CDR1 and CDR2 (germline): MNHEY, SVGEGT. J was trimmed by 7 bases and V by 5 bases; bases with no gene match: 16. The CDR3 is made up of 17 amino acids. The CDR3 region has the DNA TGTGCCAGCAGTCTAAGGGCCAGCATACTAGCGGGAGCTGAGCAGTACTTC. As protein: CASSLRASILAGAEQYF.

The table lists this clonotype with a few counts. This chain joins TRBV18 and TRBJ2-7; D possibly corresponds to TRBD1 (6 bases). The CDR3 is 16 amino acids. Trimming took 3 bases from V and 2 from J, leaving 17 bases between them. Germline V gene sequence: CDR1 KGHSH, CDR2 LQKENI. The CDR3 here is CASSPLSGVRTYEQYF. The CDR3 DNA reads as TGTGCCAGCTCACCCCTCTCAGGGGTCAGGACCTACGAGCAGTACTTC.

This clonotype was picked up a small number of times. The CDR3 loop reads CASSPPRDRLSYEQYF. CDR3 nucleotides: TGTGCCAGCTCACCACCAAGGGACAGGCTCTCCTACGAGCAGTACTTC. The J gene is TRBJ2-7, the V gene TRBV18; 8 positions agree with TRBD1. CDR1 and CDR2 (germline): KGHSH, LQKENI. V dropped 0 bases and J dropped 0; count of bases not matched to a gene: 4. The length of the CDR3 is 16 residues.

By sample fraction, this clonotype is large (0.1 to 1%). This rearrangement joins TRBV29-1 to TRBJ2-1, with 8 positions matching TRBD2. The ends lost 4 bases at V and 10 bases at J; junction bases unmatched: 12. Germline V CDR1 and CDR2: SQVTM, ANQGSEA. The CDR3 sequence is 14 residues long. CDR3 nucleotide sequence: TGCAGCGTTGTGGCGTGGGCGGGGGGTGGCGAGCAGTTCTTC. Translation gives CSVVAWAGGGEQFF.

This clonotype qualifies as medium-sized (0.01 to 0.1%). The gene calls are TRBV30 and TRBJ2-5, with D perhaps matching TRBD2 (6 bases). CDR1 is GTSNPN and CDR2 is SVGIG in the germline V gene (reference sequence). Trimming pared 0 bases from V and 8 bases from J, leaving 16 bases between. The CDR3 covers 14 residues. The CDR3 loop reads CAWSVGGFQSTQYF. The CDR3 nucleotides read TGTGCCTGGAGTGTTGGAGGGTTTCAAAGTACCCAGTACTTC.

The rearrangement joins TRBV11-2 to TRBJ2-3; unclear D gene. The CDR3 is 12 residues long. V lost 5 bases, J lost 2 bases, and 5 bases lay in between. The germline gives CDR1 SGHAT, CDR2 FQNNGV. The CDR3 region is CASSRDTDTQYF. For the CDR3, the DNA is TGTGCCAGCAGCCGAGACACAGATACGCAGTATTTT.

This clonotype has more than one count but fewer than ten. The CDR3 region is CASSQDLGFSSYNEQFF. The CDR3, as DNA: TGCGCCAGCAGCCAAGATCTGGGATTCAGCTCCTACAATGAGCAGTTCTTC. The chain links TRBV4-3 to TRBJ2-1; unclear D gene. Trimming cost V 0 bases and J 0 bases, with 12 bases left between them. This CDR3 comprises 17 residues. Germline loops: CDR1 LGHNA, CDR2 YSLEER.

This clonotype is medium-sized within its sample. CDR3 residues: CASSPQGSVGNGELFF. CDR3 DNA sequence: TGTGCCAGCAGTCCACAGGGAAGCGTGGGCAACGGGGAGCTGTTTTTT. The chain joins TRBV27 to TRBJ2-2; D may be TRBD1 (6 bases). The CDR3 is made up of 16 amino acids. Germline CDR1 and CDR2: MNHEY and SMNVEV (reference sequence). V lost 5 bases and J 7 bases, leaving 20 bases between the germline ends.

The chain carries TRBV28 and TRBJ2-7; possible D gene TRBD2, 5 bases. Germline V gives CDR1 MDHEN, CDR2 SYDVKM. The CDR3 extends over 13 amino acids. Trimming took 3 bases from V and 2 from J, leaving 8 bases between them. CDR3 protein: CASSLRDPYEQYF. The CDR3 DNA is TGTGCCAGCAGTTTGAGGGATCCCTACGAGCAGTACTTC.

V is TRBV7-3 and J is TRBJ2-6, with D possibly TRBD1 on 5 matching bases. The CDR3 is 13 residues long. V was clipped by 9 bases and J by 1 base, with 7 bases between them. Looked up from germline, CDR1 is SGHTA and CDR2 is FQGTGA. The chain's CDR3 is CASQGSGANVLTF. CDR3 nucleotide sequence: TGTGCCAGTCAGGGTTCTGGGGCCAACGTCCTGACTTTC.

This clonotype was detected once. A much larger clone differs by one base, so this may be a read error. The chain couples TRBV5-4 to TRBJ2-7, with 8 bases that match TRBD1. Germline V lookup: CDR1 SGHNT, CDR2 YYREEE (reference sequence). There are 15 residues in the CDR3. The CDR3, as DNA: TGTGCCAGCAGTTCGCCGGGACAGGCTACCTACGGGCAGTACTTC. Residues: CASSSPGQATYGQYF.

By share, this clonotype ranks as large. The chain joins TRBV19 to TRBJ2-2; TRBD1 is a possible D gene (5 bases). V was clipped by 3 bases and J by 2 bases, with 7 bases between them. CDR1 and CDR2 from the germline V gene are LNHDA and SQIVND (reference sequence). The CDR3 runs 14 residues. CDR3 in amino acids: CASSMTANTGELFF. CDR3 coding DNA: TGTGCCAGTAGTATGACAGCTAACACCGGGGAGCTGTTTTTT.

This clonotype was seen only a few times. The V gene is TRBV10-3, the J gene TRBJ2-5; possibly TRBD2 for D (6 bases). Germline V gene sequence: CDR1 ENHRY, CDR2 SYGVKD. CDR3 length: 15 amino acids. V lost 4 bases and J lost 1, with 13 bases in between. CDR3 bases: TGTGCCATCAGTGTAAACACCGGGGGCCAAGAGACCCAGTACTTC. This gives the protein CAISVNTGGQETQYF.

V is TRBV7-6 and J is TRBJ1-1, with D possibly matching TRBD1 (5 bases). CDR1 SGHVS and CDR2 FNYEAQ come from the germline V gene. CDR3 length equals 14 residues. The V end was cut by 5 bases, the J end by 1 base, with 11 bases between. In DNA, the CDR3 is TGTGCCAGCAGCCCCCGGGGGGGGAACACTGAAGCTTTCTTT. Its translation is CASSPRGGNTEAFF. The complete variable domain, with remaining parts taken from reference TRBV7-6 and TRBJ1-1, reads GAGVSQSPRYKVTKRGQDVALRCDPISGHVSLYWYRQALGQGPEFLTYFNYEAQQDKSGLPNDRFSAERPEGSISTLTIQRTEQRDSAMYRCASSPRGGNTEAFFGQGTRLTVV.

The chain employs TRBV7-2 and TRBJ2-5; TRBD2 aligns across 7 bases. Germline V gene data show CDR1 as SGHTA and CDR2 as FQGNSA. V was clipped by 1 base and J by 4 bases; unmatched bases: 6. The CDR3 extends over 15 amino acids. CDR3 region: CASSLGSGNIETQYF. Written as DNA, the CDR3 is TGTGCCAGCAGCTTAGGAAGCGGGAATATAGAGACCCAGTACTTC.

Here the CDR3 reads CASSIDGQGPEAFF. DNA of the CDR3: TGTGCCAGTAGTATAGACGGACAGGGTCCTGAAGCTTTCTTT. The chain uses TRBV19 and TRBJ1-1, with 8 bases aligning to TRBD1. The CDR3 consists of 14 residues. Germline V gene lookup returns CDR1 LNHDA and CDR2 SQIVND (reference sequence). J gave up 6 bases and V 0 bases, and 3 bases lay outside the gene matches.

This clonotype occurred a few times. The chain couples TRBV20-1 to TRBJ1-6, with 10 bases fitting TRBD1. In germline, CDR1 is DFQATT, CDR2 SNEGSKA (reference sequence). This CDR3 comprises 13 residues. With V trimmed by 5 bases and J by 8 bases, 3 bases remained unmatched. The CDR3 sequence: CSARDRGYSPLHF. The DNA of the CDR3 is TGCAGTGCTCGGGACAGGGGTTATTCACCCCTCCACTTT.

The gene calls are TRBV12-3 or TRBV12-4 and TRBJ2-7, with 8 bases aligning to TRBD2. The CDR3 is made up of 15 amino acids. The V gene end was trimmed by 6 bases and the J gene end by 3 bases; junction bases not matched to a gene: 10. CDR3 sequence (DNA): TGTGCCAGCAGCGGAAGAACCGGGACTAGCTACGAGCAGTACTTC. Protein product: CASSGRTGTSYEQYF.

V and J are TRBV5-4 and TRBJ2-5; 9 positions agree with TRBD2. The CDR3 has 18 residues. Per the germline V gene, CDR1 is SGHNT and CDR2 is YYREEE (reference sequence). V dropped 2 bases and J dropped 2; count of bases not matched to a gene: 13. The CDR3 region has the DNA TGTGCCAGCAGCTTAGGCATGGCGGCGGGGGGGCAGCAAGAGACCCAGTACTTC. Encoded protein: CASSLGMAAGGQQETQYF.

By share of the sample, this clonotype is medium-sized (0.01 to 0.1%). The chain has TRBV6-5 and TRBJ2-1; no clear D gene. Germline V gene sequence: CDR1 MNHEY, CDR2 SVGAGI. CDR3 length: 14 residues. V lost 3 bases to trimming and J lost 4 bases, with 10 bases between them. The DNA for the CDR3 is TGTGCCAGCAGTTATATCGGAAATTACAATGAGCAGTTCTTC. Translating gives CASSYIGNYNEQFF.

The chain uses TRBV28 and TRBJ2-3; D is uncertain. Germline lookup yields CDR1 MDHEN and CDR2 SYDVKM. CDR3 size: 11 residues. The V and J ends lost 6 bases and 1 base respectively, with 2 bases between them. This chain's CDR3 is CASRGTDTQYF. CDR3 in DNA: TGTGCCAGCAGGGGCACAGATACGCAGTATTTT.

V usage is TRBV20-1 and J usage is TRBJ2-3, with 10 bases aligning to TRBD1. The germline V gene encodes CDR1 DFQATT and CDR2 SNEGSKA (reference sequence). Losses at the gene ends were 4 bases for V and 4 bases for J; bases not matched to a gene: 5. This CDR3 comprises 14 residues. The CDR3 loop is CSATRQGASDTQYF. CDR3 nucleotide sequence: TGCAGTGCTACGAGACAGGGGGCCTCAGATACGCAGTATTTT.

This clonotype is deemed medium-sized. The chain recombines TRBV6-2 or TRBV6-3 with TRBJ2-3; D gene ambiguous. In germline, CDR1 is MNHEY, CDR2 SVGEGT. The CDR3 length is 15 residues. With 3 bases removed from V and 0 bases from J, the gap between germline ends came to 10 bases. The DNA for the CDR3 is TGTGCCAGCAGTTATCGTCCTACTAGCACAGATACGCAGTATTTT. It codes for CASSYRPTSTDTQYF.

This sequence joins TRBV20-1 and TRBJ2-7, with 12 bases matching TRBD2. CDR1 is DFQATT, CDR2 SNEGSKA, per germline (reference sequence). This CDR3 region has 13 residues. Losses at the gene ends were 6 bases for V and 7 bases for J; bases not matched to a gene: 7. This CDR3 is CSAPTSGRGEQYF. CDR3 nucleotide sequence: TGCAGTGCCCCGACTAGCGGGAGAGGGGAGCAGTACTTC.

This rearrangement joins TRBV27 to TRBJ1-5; no definite D call. Per germline, CDR1 MNHEY and CDR2 SMNVEV (reference sequence). V gave up 0 bases and J gave up 6 bases, with 15 bases separating them. The CDR3 is made up of 16 amino acids. The CDR3 here is CASSLSMGRVGQPQHF. The CDR3 nucleotides read TGTGCCAGCAGTTTATCGATGGGGAGGGTGGGTCAGCCCCAGCATTTT.